Given below is one T cell receptor beta chain in context. The antigen is undetermined. The sample belongs to a study of T cell responses to AZD1222 COVID-19 vaccine. Whole-study findings and limits: The span of vaccine-associated CD4 TCRs extended across spike, with dominance at 160-218 and 743-854.

The repertoire was sequenced with immunoSEQ multiplex PCR; TCRdb's copy has only in-frame clones and lacks some. The sample has around 60,000 clones, around 80% seen once. This clonotype was sampled from an adult who received the AZD1222 COVID-19 vaccine. The sequenced sample was peripheral blood, obtained 28 days after the second AZD1222 dose.

The CDR3 region is CASSPRGRAEAFF. DNA of the CDR3: TGTGCCAGCAGTCCCCGAGGTAGGGCCGAAGCTTTCTTT. This chain connects TRBV12-3 or TRBV12-4 to TRBJ1-1; D is ambiguous. The V gene lost 5 bases and the J gene lost 8 bases, with 15 bases spanning the gap. CDR3 size: 13 residues.